This T cell receptor (beta chain) came from a study of cytomegalovirus exposure and HLA in healthy donors. Losses at the gene ends were 1 base for V and 5 bases for J; bases not matched to a gene: 4. Germline CDR1 and CDR2: GTSNPN and SVGIG (reference sequence). The CDR3 sequence is 13 residues long. Study results and caveats: What a later analysis showed was that several of the most significant clusters appeared linked to common viral pathogens.

A remark on this clone: Its antigen is not known.

13 Jbeta primers and 60 Vbeta primers were used for the PCR. Repertoires were generated with immunoSEQ multiplex PCR, while TCRdb's copy carries only in-frame clones and drops some. Of approximately 97,000 clones in the sample, roughly 83% were seen once. What was sequenced was PBMCs. This chain links TRBV30 with TRBJ1-2; 7 bases align to TRBD1. This TCR derives from a male donor in good health and CMV-seropositive. CDR3 protein: CAWSAQQGYGYTF. CDR3 DNA: TGTGCCTGGAGTGCTCAACAGGGGTATGGCTACACCTTC.